This entry features one T cell receptor beta chain sequence. This record belongs to a study of blood T cell repertoires in COVID-19. The wider study: The study drew acute and convalescent COVID-19 samples from the United States, Italy and Spain. Sources were T cells, B-cell-depleted T cells, or PBMCs; the material itself was cDNA or gDNA.

CDR1 and CDR2 from the germline V gene are SGDLS and YYNGEE. The CDR3 covers 11 residues. With 4 bases removed from V and 9 bases from J, the gap between germline ends came to 8 bases. In the original processing: Cell counts per sample came from amplifying reference gene primers. Profiling relied on immunoSEQ multiplex PCR, and the TCRdb table lists in-frame clones only, not all of them. The V and J calls and the clone size are those of that table, but D and trimming were determined from the DNA. This sample yields over 65,000 clones, of which over 80% are seen a single time; 1.1% belongs to the top ten.

The sequence derives from a human donor in a cohort sampled during active COVID-19. The chain uses TRBV9 and TRBJ1-3; no definite D call. Sequencing was performed on peripheral blood. The CDR3 sequence: CASSNQRTIYF. CDR3 in DNA: TGTGCCAGCAGCAACCAGCGCACCATATATTTT.